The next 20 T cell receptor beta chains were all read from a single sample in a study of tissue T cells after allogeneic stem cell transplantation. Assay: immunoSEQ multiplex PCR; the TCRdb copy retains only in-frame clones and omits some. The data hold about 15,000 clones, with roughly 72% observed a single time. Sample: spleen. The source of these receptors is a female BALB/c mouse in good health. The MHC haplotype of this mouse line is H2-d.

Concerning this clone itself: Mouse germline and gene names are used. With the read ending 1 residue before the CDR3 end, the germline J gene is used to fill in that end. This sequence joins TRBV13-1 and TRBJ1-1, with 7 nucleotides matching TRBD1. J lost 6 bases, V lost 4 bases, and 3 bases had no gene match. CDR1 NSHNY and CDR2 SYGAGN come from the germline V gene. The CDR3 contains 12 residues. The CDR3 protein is CASSSTGPEVFF. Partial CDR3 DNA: TGTGCCAGCAGTTCGACAGGGCCAGAAGTCTTC.

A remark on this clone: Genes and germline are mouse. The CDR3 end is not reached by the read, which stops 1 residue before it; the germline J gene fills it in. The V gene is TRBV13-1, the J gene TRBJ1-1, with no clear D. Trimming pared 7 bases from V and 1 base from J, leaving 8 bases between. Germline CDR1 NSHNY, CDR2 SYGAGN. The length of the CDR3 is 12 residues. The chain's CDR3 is CASSRGNTEVFF. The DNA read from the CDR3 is TGTGCCAGCTCACGGGGAAACACAGAAGTCTTC.

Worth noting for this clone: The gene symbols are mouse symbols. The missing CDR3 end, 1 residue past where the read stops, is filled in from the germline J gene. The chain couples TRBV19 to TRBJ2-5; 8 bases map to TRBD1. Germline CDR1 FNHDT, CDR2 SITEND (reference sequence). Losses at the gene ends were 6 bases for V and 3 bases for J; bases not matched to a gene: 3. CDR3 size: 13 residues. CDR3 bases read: TGTGCCAGCACCGGGGACAGGCAAGACACCCAGTAC. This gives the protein CASTGDRQDTQY. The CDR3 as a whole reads CASTGDRQDTQYF.

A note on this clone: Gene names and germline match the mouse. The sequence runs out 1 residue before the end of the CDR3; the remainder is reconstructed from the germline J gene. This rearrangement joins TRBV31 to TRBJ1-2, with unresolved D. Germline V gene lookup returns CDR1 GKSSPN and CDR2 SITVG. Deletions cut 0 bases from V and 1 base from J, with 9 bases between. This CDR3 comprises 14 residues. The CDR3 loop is CAWSLGTVNSDYTF. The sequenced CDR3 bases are TGTGCCTGGAGTCTAGGAACAGTAAACTCCGACTACACC.

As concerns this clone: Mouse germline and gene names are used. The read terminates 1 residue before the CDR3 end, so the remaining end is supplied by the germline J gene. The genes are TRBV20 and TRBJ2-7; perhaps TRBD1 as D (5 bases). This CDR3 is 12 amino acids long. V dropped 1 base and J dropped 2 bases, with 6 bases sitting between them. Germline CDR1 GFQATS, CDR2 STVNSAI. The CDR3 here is CGARGQPYEQYF. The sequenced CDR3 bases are TGTGGTGCTAGGGGACAGCCCTATGAACAGTAC.

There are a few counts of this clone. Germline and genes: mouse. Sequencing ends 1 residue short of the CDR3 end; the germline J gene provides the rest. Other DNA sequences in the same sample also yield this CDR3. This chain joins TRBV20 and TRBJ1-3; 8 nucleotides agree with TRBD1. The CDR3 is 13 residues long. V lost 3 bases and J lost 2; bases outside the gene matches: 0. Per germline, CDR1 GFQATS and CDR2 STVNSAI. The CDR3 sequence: CGARQGAGNTLYF. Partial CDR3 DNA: TGTGGTGCTAGACAGGGGGCTGGAAATACGCTCTAT.

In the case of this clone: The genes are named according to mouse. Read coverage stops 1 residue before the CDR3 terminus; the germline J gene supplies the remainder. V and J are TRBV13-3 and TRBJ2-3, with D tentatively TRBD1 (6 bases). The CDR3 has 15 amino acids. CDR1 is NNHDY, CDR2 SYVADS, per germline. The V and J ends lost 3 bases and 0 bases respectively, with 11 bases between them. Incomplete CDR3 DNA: TGTGCCAGCAGTGGAGGGACAACTAGTGCAGAAACGCTGTAT. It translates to CASSGGTTSAETLY. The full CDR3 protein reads CASSGGTTSAETLYF.

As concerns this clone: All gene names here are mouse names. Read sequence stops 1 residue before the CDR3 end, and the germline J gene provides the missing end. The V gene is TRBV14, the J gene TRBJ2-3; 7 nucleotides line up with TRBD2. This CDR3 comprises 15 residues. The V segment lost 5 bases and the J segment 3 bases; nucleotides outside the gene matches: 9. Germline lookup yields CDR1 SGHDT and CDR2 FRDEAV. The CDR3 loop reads CASRPGGGKAETLYF. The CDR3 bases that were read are TGTGCCAGCAGACCCGGGGGGGGGAAGGCAGAAACGCTGTAT.

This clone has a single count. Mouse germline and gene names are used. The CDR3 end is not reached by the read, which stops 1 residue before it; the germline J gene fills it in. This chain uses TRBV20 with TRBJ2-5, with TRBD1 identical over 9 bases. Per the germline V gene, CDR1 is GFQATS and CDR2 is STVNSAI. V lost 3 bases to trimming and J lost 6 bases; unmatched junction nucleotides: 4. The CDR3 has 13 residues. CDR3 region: CGARQGAHDTQYF. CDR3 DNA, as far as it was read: TGTGGTGCTAGACAGGGGGCGCATGACACCCAGTAC. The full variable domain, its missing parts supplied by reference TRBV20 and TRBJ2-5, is GALVYQYPRRTICKSGTSMRMECQAVGFQATSVAWYRQSPQKTFELIALSTVNSAIKYEQNFTQEKFPISHPNLSFSSMTVLNAYLEDRGLYLCGARQGAHDTQYFGPGTRLLVL.

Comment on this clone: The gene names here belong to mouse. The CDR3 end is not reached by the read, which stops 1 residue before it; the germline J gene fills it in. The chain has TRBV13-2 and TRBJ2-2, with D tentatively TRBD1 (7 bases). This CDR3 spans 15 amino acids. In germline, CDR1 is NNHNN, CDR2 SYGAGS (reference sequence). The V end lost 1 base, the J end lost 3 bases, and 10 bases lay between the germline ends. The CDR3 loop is CASGDRGQDTGQLYF. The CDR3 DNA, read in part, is TGTGCCAGCGGTGATAGGGGGCAGGACACCGGGCAGCTCTAC.

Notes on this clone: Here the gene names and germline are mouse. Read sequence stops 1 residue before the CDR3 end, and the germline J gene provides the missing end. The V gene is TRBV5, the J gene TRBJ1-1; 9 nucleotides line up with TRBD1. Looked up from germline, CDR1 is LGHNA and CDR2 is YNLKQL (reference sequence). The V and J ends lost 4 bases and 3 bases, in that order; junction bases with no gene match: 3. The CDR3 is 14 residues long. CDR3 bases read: TGTGCCAGCAGCCCTCGGACAGGGGACACAGAAGTCTTC. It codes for CASSPRTGDTEVF. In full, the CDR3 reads CASSPRTGDTEVFF.

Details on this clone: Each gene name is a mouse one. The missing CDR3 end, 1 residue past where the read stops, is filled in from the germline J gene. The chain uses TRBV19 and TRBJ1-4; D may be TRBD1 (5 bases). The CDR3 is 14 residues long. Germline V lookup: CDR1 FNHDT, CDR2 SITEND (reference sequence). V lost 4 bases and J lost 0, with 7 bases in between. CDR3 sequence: CASSPTVSNERLFF. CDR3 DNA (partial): TGTGCCAGCAGTCCGACAGTTTCCAACGAAAGATTATTT.

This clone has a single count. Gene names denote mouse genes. The CDR3 bases that were read are TGTGCCAGCAAACAGGGGTCTAGTGCAGAAACGCTGTAT. Protein product: CASKQGSSAETLY. The complete CDR3 reads CASKQGSSAETLYF. The rearrangement links TRBV13-1 to TRBJ2-3; 7 nucleotides match TRBD1. The read is 1 residue too short to cover the CDR3 end, so that end is filled in from the germline J gene. V lost 6 bases, J lost 0 bases, and 4 bases stayed unmatched. The CDR3 runs 14 residues. The V gene's germline CDR1 is NSHNY and CDR2 SYGAGN.

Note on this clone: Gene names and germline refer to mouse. The CDR3: CASSSENTGQLYF. CDR3 DNA, as far as it was read: TGTGCCAGCAGCTCGGAGAACACCGGGCAGCTCTAC. The V gene is TRBV4, the J gene TRBJ2-2; D is undetermined. The missing CDR3 end, 1 residue past where the read stops, is filled in from the germline J gene. V gave up 4 bases and J gave up 2 bases, with 5 bases separating them. From germline, CDR1 is LGHDT and CDR2 YNNKQL (reference sequence). CDR3 size: 13 residues. The entire variable domain, with the rest obtained from reference TRBV4 and TRBJ2-2, is as follows: ETAVFQTPNYHVTQVGNEVSFNCKQTLGHDTMYWYKQDSKKLLKIMFSYNNKQLIVNETVPRRFSPQSSDKAHLNLRIKSVEPEDSAVYLCASSSENTGQLYFGEGSKLTVL.

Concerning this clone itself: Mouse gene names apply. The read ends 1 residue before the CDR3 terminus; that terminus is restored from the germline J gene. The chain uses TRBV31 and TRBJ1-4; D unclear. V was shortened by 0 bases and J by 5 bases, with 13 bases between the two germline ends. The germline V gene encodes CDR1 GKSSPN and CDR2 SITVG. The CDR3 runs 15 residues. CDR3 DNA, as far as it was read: TGTGCCTGGAGTCTAAACCCCGGCCAGAACGAAAGATTATTT. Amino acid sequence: CAWSLNPGQNERLF. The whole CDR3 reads CAWSLNPGQNERLFF.

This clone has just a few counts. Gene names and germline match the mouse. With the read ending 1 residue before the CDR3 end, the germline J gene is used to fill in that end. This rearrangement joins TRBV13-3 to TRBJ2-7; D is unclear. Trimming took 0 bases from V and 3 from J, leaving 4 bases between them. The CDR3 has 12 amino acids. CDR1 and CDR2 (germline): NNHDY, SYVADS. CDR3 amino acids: CASSDEGYEQYF. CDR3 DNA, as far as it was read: TGTGCCAGCAGTGATGAGGGCTATGAACAGTAC.

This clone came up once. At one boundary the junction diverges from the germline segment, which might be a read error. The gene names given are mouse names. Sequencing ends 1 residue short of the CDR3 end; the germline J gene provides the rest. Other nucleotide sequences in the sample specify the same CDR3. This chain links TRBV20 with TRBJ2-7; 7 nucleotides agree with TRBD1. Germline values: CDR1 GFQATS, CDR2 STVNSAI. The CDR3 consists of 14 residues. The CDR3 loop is CGARVAGGSYEQYF. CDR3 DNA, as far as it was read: TGTGGTGCCAGGGTGGCAGGGGGCTCCTATGAACAGTAC.

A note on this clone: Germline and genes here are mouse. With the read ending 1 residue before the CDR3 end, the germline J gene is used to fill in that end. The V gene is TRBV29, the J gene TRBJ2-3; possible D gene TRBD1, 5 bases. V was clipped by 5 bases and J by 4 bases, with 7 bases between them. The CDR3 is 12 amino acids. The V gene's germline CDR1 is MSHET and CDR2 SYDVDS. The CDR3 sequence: CASSPGSETLYF. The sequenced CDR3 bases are TGTGCTAGCAGTCCAGGGTCAGAAACGCTGTAT.

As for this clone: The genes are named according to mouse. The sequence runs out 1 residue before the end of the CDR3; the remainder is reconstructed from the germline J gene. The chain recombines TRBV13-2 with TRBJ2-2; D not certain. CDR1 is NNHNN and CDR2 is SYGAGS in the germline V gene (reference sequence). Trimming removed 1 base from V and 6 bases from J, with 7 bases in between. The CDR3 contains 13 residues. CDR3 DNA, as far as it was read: TGTGCCAGCGGTGATCGGGGTTCCGGGCAGCTCTAC. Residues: CASGDRGSGQLY. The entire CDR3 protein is CASGDRGSGQLYF.

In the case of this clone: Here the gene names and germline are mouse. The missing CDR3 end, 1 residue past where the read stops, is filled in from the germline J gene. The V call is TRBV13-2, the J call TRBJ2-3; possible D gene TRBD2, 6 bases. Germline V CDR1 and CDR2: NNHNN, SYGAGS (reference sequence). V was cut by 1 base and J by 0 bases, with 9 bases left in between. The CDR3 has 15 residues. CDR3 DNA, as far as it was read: TGTGCCAGCGGTGATTTGGGGGTTAGTGCAGAAACGCTGTAT. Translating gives CASGDLGVSAETLY. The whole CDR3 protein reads CASGDLGVSAETLYF.